The clone carrying this T cell receptor (beta chain) has just a few counts. This sample holds PBMCs from approximately 9 ml fresh peripheral blood. Trimming removed 5 bases from V and 0 bases from J, with 9 bases in between. The germline CDR1 and CDR2 sequences are SGHTA and FQGNSA. The CDR3 extends over 14 amino acids. This sample stems from a study of T cells in Graves' hyperthyroidism and ophthalmopathy. Amplified regions were TCR beta CDR3 sequences from RNA transcripts. An initial round of RT-PCR targeting the TCR CDR3 relied on the HTBI primer set. One entry per CDR3 protein, called by TCRdb with MiXCR from the multiplex PCR reads. The sample comprises around 400,000 distinct CDR3 sequences, about 25% of which are singletons, and around four fifths rests with the top ten.

This clonotype originated in a man between 50 and 59 years old with Graves' hyperthyroidism. The chain couples TRBV7-2 to TRBJ2-3; unclear D gene. Sequences were obtained from blood. The CDR3 sequence: CASSPIASTDTQYF. CDR3 coding DNA: TGTGCCAGCAGCCCCATTGCTAGCACAGATACGCAGTATTTT.